What follows are 8 T cell receptor beta chains derived from one specimen sequenced in a study of blood T cell repertoires in COVID-19. The repertoire was sequenced with immunoSEQ multiplex PCR; TCRdb's copy has only in-frame clones and lacks some. Altogether about 140,000 clones are present, 75% to 85% being singletons, with the ten largest covering approximately 4.5%. The sequenced sample was peripheral blood. These receptors were collected from a woman of 80 years or more with active or convalescent COVID-19.

The chain joins TRBV6-2 or TRBV6-3 to TRBJ1-1, with 8 bases aligning to TRBD1. The V segment lost 6 bases and the J segment 4 bases; nucleotides outside the gene matches: 7. The CDR3 sequence is 14 residues long. Germline V gene sequence: CDR1 MNHEY, CDR2 SVGEGT. CDR3 sequence: CASSRTGGSTEAFF. The CDR3 nucleotides are TGTGCCAGCAGCAGAACAGGGGGAAGCACTGAAGCTTTCTTT.

This clone was found once. V gene TRBV11-2 combines with J gene TRBJ2-5; TRBD1 matches at 9 bases. V dropped 5 bases and J dropped 5; count of bases not matched to a gene: 3. The length of the CDR3 is 13 residues. The germline V gene encodes CDR1 SGHAT and CDR2 FQNNGV. CDR3 bases: TGTGCCAGCAGCGGGGACAGGGTGGAGACCCAGTACTTC. It codes for CASSGDRVETQYF.

This clone was seen a few times. As DNA, the CDR3 is TGTGCCAGTAGTCGGGACAGGGTCGACACTGAAGCTTTCTTT. It is translated as CASSRDRVDTEAFF. The chain combines TRBV19 with TRBJ1-1; 9 nucleotides match TRBD1. Per the germline V gene, CDR1 is LNHDA and CDR2 is SQIVND (reference sequence). CDR3 length: 14 amino acids. Losses at the gene ends were 5 bases for V and 3 bases for J; bases not matched to a gene: 4.

This chain connects TRBV4-1 to TRBJ2-5; TRBD1 aligns across 9 bases. The trim removed 0 bases at V and 4 bases at J, leaving 6 bases unmatched. This CDR3 has 16 residues. CDR1 is MGHRA and CDR2 is YSYEKL in the germline V gene. Written as DNA, the CDR3 is TGCGCCAGCAGCCAAGAAGGGACAGGGCTGGGAGAGACCCAGTACTTC. This translates into CASSQEGTGLGETQYF.

This clone appeared once. V is TRBV12-1 and J is TRBJ2-7; the D call of TRBD1 is as the table states it, not checked on the DNA. TRBV12-1 is a pseudogene segment. The CDR3 runs 16 residues. The CDR3 sequence is CASSTRGQNLPYEQYF. DNA for the CDR3: TGTGCCAGCAGCACCCGCGGACAAAACCTCCCATACGAGCAGTACTTC.

The chain employs TRBV5-1 and TRBJ1-3, with TRBD1 as a possible D gene (5 bases). The length of the CDR3 is 15 residues. In germline, CDR1 is SGHRS, CDR2 YFSETQ. With 4 bases removed from V and 2 bases from J, the gap between germline ends came to 13 bases. The CDR3 DNA sequence: TGCGCCAGCAGCGACCGCGGGACGACTGGAAACACCATATATTTT. Its protein product is CASSDRGTTGNTIYF.

This chain connects TRBV2 to TRBJ2-3; weak D call: TRBD2 (7 bases). CDR1 and CDR2 (germline): SNHLY, FYNNEI. There are 18 residues in the CDR3. The CDR3 coding sequence is TGTGCGAGCCGGGGGGCTCCTGGGTCACGGGGAAGCACAGATACGCAGTATTTT. Translated, it gives CASRGAPGSRGSTDTQYF. The whole variable domain, filled in from reference TRBV2 and TRBJ2-3, reads EPEVTQTPSHQVTQMGQEVILRCVPISNHLYFYWYRQILGQKVEFLVSFYNNEISEKSEIFDDQFSVERPDGSNFTLKIRSTKLEDSAMYFCASRGAPGSRGSTDTQYFGPGTRLTVL.

J is TRBJ2-5 and V is TRBV9; 9 bases are a match to TRBD2. The CDR3 runs 15 residues. The V segment lost 0 bases and the J segment 5 bases; nucleotides outside the gene matches: 5. CDR1 is SGDLS and CDR2 is YYNGEE in the germline V gene. CDR3 residues: CASSVGGTSLETQYF. CDR3 coding DNA: TGTGCCAGCAGCGTAGGAGGGACTAGCTTGGAGACCCAGTACTTC.